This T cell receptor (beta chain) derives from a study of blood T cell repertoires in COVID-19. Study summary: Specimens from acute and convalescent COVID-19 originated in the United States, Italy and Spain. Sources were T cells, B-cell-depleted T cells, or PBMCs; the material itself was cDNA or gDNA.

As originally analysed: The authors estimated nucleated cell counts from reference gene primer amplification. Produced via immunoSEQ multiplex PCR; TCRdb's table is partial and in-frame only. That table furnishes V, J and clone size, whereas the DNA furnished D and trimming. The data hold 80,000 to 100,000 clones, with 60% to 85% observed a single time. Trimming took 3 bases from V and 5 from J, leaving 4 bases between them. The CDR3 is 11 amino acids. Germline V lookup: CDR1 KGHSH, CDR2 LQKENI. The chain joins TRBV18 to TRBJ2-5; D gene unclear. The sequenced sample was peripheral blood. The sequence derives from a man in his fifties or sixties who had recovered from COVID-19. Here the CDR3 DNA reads TGTGCCAGCTCACCCGGGGAGACCCAGTACTTC. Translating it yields CASSPGETQYF.